The sequence of this T cell receptor beta chain was determined in a study of OX40 agonist ivuxolimab in advanced cancers. About the research overall: Three patients responded partially, comprising one with hepatocellular carcinoma and two with cutaneous melanoma. Broader study findings: Clonal expansion among partial responders at 0.1-3.0 mg/kg ranked near the lowest.

The repertoire was sequenced with immunoSEQ multiplex PCR; TCRdb's copy has only in-frame clones and lacks some. There are roughly 36,000 clones in the sample; about 70% occur only once, and under 20% lies in the top ten. V was pared by 1 base and J by 14 bases, with 17 bases between. This CDR3 region has 13 residues. Germline loops: CDR1 LGHNT, CDR2 FRNRAP. As concerns this clone: Its antigen is unknown.

Here the sequenced sample was CD4+ or CD8+ T cells sorted from blood, taken in a trial of the OX40 agonist ivuxolimab. The chain joins TRBV12-5 to TRBJ1-2; D is possibly TRBD1 (5 bases). This receptor was identified in an adult with an advanced solid tumor such as melanoma, head and neck, liver or kidney cancer. CDR3 bases: TGTGCTAGTGGTTTGGCCCCGGGGACCGATTGGACCTTC. Translating gives CASGLAPGTDWTF.